The clone carrying this T cell receptor beta chain occurred many times. As yet, its antigen is unknown. Input was 800,000 to 1,000,000 sorted T cells, either CD4+ or CD8+. This entry belongs to a study of neurological immune-mediated disorders. Study-wide results and limits: Expanded clones shared no CDR3 amino acid sequences across subjects, suggesting private repertoires in all groups. HTLV-1-associated myelopathy had the most TCR clonal expansion, and multiple sclerosis had the least, less than healthy controls.

Synthesis of cDNA was performed by 5'RACE using 10-nucleotide random UMIs. Each CDR3 protein gets one entry after TCRdb re-called the 5' RACE reads with MiXCR. Of 30,000 to 35,000 distinct CDR3 sequences in the sample, around a quarter were seen once. The CDR3 consists of 14 residues. Trimming stripped 4 bases from V and 0 bases from J, with 10 bases between. The germline gives CDR1 SGHTA, CDR2 FQGNSA. The clonotype was recovered from a man aged 50-60 years with HTLV-1-associated myelopathy (HAM/TSP). The V gene is TRBV7-2, the J gene TRBJ2-7; D gene ambiguous. The specimen sequenced was CD4+ T cells from blood. CDR3 sequence (DNA): TGTGCCAGCAGCTACAACACCGTCTCCTACGAGCAGTACTTC. Its protein product is CASSYNTVSYEQYF.